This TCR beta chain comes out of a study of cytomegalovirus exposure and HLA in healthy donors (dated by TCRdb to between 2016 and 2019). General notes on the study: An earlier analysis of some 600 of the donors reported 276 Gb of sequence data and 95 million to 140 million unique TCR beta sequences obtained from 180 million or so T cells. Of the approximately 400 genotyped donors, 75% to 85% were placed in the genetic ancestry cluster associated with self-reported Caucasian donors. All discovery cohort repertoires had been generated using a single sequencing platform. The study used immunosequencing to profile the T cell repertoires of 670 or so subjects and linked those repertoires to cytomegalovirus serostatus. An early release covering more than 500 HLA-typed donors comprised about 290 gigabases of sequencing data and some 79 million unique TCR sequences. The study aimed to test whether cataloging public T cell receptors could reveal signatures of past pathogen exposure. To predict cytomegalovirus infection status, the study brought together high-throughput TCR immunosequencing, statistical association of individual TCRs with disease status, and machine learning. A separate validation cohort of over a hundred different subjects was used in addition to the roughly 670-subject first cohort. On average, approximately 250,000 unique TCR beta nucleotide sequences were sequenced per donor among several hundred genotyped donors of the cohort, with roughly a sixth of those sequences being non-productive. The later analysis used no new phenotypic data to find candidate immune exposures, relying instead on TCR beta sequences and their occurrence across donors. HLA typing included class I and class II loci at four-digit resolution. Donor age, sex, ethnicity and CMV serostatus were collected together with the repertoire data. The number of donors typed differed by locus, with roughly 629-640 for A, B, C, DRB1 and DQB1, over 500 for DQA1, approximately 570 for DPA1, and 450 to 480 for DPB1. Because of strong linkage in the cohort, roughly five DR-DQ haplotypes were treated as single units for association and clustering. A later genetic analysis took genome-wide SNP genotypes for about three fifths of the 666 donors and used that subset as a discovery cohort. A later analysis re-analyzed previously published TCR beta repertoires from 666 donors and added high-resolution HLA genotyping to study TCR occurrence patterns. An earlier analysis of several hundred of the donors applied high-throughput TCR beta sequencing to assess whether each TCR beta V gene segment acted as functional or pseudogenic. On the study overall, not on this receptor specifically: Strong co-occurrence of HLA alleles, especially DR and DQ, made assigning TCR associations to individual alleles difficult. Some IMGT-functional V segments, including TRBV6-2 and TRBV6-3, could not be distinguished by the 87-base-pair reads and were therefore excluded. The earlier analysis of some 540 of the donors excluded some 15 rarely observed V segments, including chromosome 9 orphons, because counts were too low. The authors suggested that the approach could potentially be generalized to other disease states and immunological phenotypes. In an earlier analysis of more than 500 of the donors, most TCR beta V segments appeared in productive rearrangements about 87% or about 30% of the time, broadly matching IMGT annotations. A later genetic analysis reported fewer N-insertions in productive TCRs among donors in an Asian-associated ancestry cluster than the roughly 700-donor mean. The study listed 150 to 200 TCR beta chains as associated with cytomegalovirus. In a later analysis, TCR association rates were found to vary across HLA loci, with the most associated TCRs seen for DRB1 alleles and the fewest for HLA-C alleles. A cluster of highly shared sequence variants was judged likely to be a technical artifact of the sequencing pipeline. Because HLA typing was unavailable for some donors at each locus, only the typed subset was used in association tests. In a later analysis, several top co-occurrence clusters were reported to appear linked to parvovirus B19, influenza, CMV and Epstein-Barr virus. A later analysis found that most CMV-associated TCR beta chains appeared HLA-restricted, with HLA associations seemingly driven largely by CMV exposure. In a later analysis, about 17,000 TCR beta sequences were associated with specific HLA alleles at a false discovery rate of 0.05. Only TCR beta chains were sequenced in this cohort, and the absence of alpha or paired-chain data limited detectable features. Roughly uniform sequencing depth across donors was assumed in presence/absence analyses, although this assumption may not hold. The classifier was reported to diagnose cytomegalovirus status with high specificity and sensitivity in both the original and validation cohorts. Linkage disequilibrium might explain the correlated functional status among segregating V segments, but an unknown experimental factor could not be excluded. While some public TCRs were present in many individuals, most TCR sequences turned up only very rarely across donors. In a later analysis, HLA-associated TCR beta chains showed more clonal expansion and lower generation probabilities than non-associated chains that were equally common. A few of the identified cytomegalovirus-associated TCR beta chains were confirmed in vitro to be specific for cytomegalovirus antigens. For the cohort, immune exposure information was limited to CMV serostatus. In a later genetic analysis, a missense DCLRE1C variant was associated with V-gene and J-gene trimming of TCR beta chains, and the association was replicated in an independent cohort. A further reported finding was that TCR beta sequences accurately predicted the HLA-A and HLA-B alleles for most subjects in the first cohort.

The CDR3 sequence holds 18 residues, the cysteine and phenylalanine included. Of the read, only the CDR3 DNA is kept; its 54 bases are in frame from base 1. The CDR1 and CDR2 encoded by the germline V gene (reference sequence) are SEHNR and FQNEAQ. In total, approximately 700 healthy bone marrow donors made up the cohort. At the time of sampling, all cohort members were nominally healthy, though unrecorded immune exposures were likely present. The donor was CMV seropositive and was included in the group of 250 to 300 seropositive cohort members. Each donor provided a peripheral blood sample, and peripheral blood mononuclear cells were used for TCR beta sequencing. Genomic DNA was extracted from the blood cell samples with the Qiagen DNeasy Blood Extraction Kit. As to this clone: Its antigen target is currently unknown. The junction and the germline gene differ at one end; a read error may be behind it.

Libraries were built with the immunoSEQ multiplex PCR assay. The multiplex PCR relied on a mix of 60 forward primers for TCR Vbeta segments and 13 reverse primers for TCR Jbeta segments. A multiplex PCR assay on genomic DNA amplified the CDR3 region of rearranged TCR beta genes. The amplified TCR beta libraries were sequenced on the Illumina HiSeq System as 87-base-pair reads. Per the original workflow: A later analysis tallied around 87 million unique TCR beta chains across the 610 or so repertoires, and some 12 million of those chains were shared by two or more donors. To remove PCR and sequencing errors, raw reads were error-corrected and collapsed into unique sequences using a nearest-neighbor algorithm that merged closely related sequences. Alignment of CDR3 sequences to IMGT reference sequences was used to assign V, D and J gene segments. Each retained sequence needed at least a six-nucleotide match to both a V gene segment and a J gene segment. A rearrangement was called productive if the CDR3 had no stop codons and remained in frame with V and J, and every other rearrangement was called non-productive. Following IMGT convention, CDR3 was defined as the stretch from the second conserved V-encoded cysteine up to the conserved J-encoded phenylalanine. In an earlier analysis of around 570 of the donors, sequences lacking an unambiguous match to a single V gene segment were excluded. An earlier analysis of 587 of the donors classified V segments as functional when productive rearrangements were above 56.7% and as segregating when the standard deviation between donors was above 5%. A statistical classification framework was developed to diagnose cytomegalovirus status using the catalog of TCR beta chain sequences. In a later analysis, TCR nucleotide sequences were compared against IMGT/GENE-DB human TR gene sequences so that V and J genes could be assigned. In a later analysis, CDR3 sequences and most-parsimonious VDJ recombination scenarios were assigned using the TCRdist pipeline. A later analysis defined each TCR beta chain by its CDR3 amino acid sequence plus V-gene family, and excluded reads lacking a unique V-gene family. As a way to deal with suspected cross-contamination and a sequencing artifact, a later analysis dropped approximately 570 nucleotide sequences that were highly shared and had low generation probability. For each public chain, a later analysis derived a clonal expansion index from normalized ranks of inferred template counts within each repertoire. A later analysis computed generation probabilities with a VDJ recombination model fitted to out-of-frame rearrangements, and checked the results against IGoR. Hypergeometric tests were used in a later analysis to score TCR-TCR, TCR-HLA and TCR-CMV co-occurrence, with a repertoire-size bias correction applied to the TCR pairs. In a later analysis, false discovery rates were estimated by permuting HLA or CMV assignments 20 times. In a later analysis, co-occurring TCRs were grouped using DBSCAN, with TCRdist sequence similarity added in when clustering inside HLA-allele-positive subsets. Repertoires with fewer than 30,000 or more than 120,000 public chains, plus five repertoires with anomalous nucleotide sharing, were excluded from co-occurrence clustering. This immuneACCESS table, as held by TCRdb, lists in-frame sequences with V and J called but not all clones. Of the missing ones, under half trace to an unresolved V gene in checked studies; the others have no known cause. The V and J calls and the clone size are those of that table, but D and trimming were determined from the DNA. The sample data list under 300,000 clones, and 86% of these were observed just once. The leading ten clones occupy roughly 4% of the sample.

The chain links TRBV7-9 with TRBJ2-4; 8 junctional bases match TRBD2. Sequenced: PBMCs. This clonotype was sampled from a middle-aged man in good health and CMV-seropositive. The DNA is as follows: TGTTCCAGCAGCTTTTCGGCAGGACCGGGACTAGGAATAAACATTCAGTACTTC. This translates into CSSSFSAGPGLGINIQYF.